The 30 T cell receptor beta chains listed next were all sequenced from one sample in a study of radiation and T cells in renal cell carcinoma. Clones were sequenced by immunoSEQ multiplex PCR, and TCRdb holds only the in-frame ones, with some missing. The table records around 12,000 clones, about 33% of them present only once. Sample treatment: 15 Gy SBRT to primary tumor, nephrectomy 4 weeks later. The starting material was tumor tissue, obtained from a patient whose treatment included radiotherapy and nephrectomy. The receptors here all came from a man in his sixties with renal cell carcinoma.

The sample holds a few counts of this clone. J is TRBJ2-1 and V is TRBV2; TRBD2 is a possible D gene (6 bases). Deletions cut 6 bases from V and 4 bases from J, with 13 bases between. From germline, CDR1 is SNHLY and CDR2 FYNNEI. The length of the CDR3 is 14 residues. CDR3 in DNA: TGTGCCAGCAGACGGGAGTCAGGATACAATGAGCAGTTCTTC. Encoded protein: CASRRESGYNEQFF.

The V gene is TRBV6-5, the J gene TRBJ2-2; 10 bases are shared with TRBD2. V lost 8 bases and J lost 5; bases outside the gene matches: 8. The CDR3 loop spans 15 amino acids. Looked up from germline, CDR1 is MNHEY and CDR2 is SVGAGI. CDR3 DNA: TGTGCCAGCCGGACCCCTAGCGGGAGTACCGGGGAGCTGTTTTTT. It encodes CASRTPSGSTGELFF.

This clone was recorded a few times. The chain recombines TRBV11-2 with TRBJ1-2; perhaps TRBD1 as D (5 bases). Germline V CDR1 and CDR2: SGHAT, FQNNGV. Trimming took off 2 bases at V and 0 bases at J, with 16 bases between the two ends. The CDR3 is 17 residues long. Here the CDR3 DNA reads TGTGCCAGCAGCTTACTCAGTTGGGACGTTTCTAACTATGGCTACACCTTC. Amino acids: CASSLLSWDVSNYGYTF.

The rearrangement uses TRBV5-1 and TRBJ1-5; D is unclear. Germline assignment: CDR1 SGHRS and CDR2 YFSETQ. V gave up 4 bases and J gave up 0 bases, with 11 bases separating them. The CDR3 spans 15 residues. CDR3 DNA sequence: TGCGCCAGCAGCCCGAGGACGGGTAGCAATCAGCCCCAGCATTTT. As protein: CASSPRTGSNQPQHF.

This clone was seen a handful of times. This rearrangement joins TRBV6-6 to TRBJ2-7, with D possibly TRBD1 on 6 matching bases. The CDR3 loop spans 16 amino acids. Trimming pared 0 bases from V and 0 bases from J, leaving 12 bases between. Germline V CDR1 and CDR2: MNHNY, SVGAGI (reference sequence). The CDR3 nucleotides are TGTGCCAGCAGTTACTCGTCCGGGGACAACTCCTACGAGCAGTACGTC. It specifies CASSYSSGDNSYEQYV.

The sample holds a few counts of this clone. V and J are TRBV4-2 and TRBJ2-2; the D gene is possibly TRBD2 (5 bases). Between the trimmed V and J ends, which lost 4 bases and 4 bases, there was a span of 7 bases. CDR3 length: 13 residues. Looked up from germline, CDR1 is LGHNA and CDR2 is YNFKEQ. The CDR3 region has the DNA TGTGCCAGCAGCCTAACTAGCACCGGGGAGCTGTTTTTT. Its protein product is CASSLTSTGELFF.

The J gene is TRBJ1-5, the V gene TRBV9, with D possibly being TRBD1 (5 bases). Trimming cost V 4 bases and J 2 bases, with 13 bases left between them. The CDR3 loop spans 15 amino acids. Germline CDR1 and CDR2: SGDLS and YYNGEE. CDR3 in amino acids: CASSQAAGRNQPQHF. CDR3 nucleotide sequence: TGTGCCAGCAGCCAGGCGGCAGGGCGCAATCAGCCCCAGCATTTT.

V usage is TRBV2 and J usage is TRBJ1-5; D might be TRBD1 (6 bases). Trimming shortened V by 1 base and J by 4 bases, and 8 bases separated the two germline ends. Germline CDR1 reads SNHLY; CDR2 reads FYNNEI. The CDR3 runs 14 residues. CDR3 sequence: CASSEVGGNQPQHF. CDR3 nucleotide sequence: TGTGCCAGCAGTGAAGTAGGGGGAAATCAGCCCCAGCATTTT.

The chain has TRBV7-6 and TRBJ2-7; possible D gene TRBD1, 6 bases. The CDR3 runs to 15 residues. Trimming took off 5 bases at V and 2 bases at J, with 16 bases between the two ends. Per the germline V gene, CDR1 is SGHVS and CDR2 is FNYEAQ. Here the CDR3 DNA reads TGTGCCAGCAGCCGCATAGGGCAGGGGACCTACGAGCAGTACTTC. It encodes CASSRIGQGTYEQYF.

The chain is built from TRBV2 and TRBJ1-2, with D uncertain. Trimming took 3 bases from V and 8 from J, leaving 13 bases between them. Germline CDR1 SNHLY, CDR2 FYNNEI. This CDR3 is built from 13 residues. In DNA, the CDR3 is TGTGCCAGCAGTGACTGGTCCTCGGGGGGCTACACCTTC. Translated, it gives CASSDWSSGGYTF. Using reference TRBV2 and TRBJ1-2 for the parts outside the CDR3, the full variable domain is EPEVTQTPSHQVTQMGQEVILRCVPISNHLYFYWYRQILGQKVEFLVSFYNNEISEKSEIFDDQFSVERPDGSNFTLKIRSTKLEDSAMYFCASSDWSSGGYTFGSGTRLTVV.

This sequence joins TRBV30 and TRBJ1-2; D possibly corresponds to TRBD1 (5 bases). V was pared by 3 bases and J by 8 bases, with 16 bases between. The length of the CDR3 is 13 residues. The germline V gene encodes CDR1 GTSNPN and CDR2 SVGIG (reference sequence). CDR3 residues: CAWRPPGRRGYTF. CDR3 coding DNA: TGTGCCTGGAGGCCCCCAGGGCGGCGGGGCTACACCTTC.

The chain uses TRBV7-2 and TRBJ2-1; maybe TRBD1 (5 bases). V shed 4 bases and J shed 0 bases, with 10 bases lying between them. Germline V CDR1 and CDR2: SGHTA, FQGNSA. This CDR3 is built from 15 residues. The CDR3 loop is CASSSRVSSYNEQFF. The CDR3 coding sequence is TGTGCCAGCAGCTCCAGGGTAAGCTCCTACAATGAGCAGTTCTTC. The full variable domain, its missing parts supplied by reference TRBV7-2 and TRBJ2-1, is GAGVSQSPSNKVTEKGKDVELRCDPISGHTALYWYRQSLGQGLEFLIYFQGNSAPDKSGLPSDRFSAERTGGSVSTLTIQRTQQEDSAVYLCASSSRVSSYNEQFFGPGTRLTVL.

This clone was recorded a few times. Here the CDR3 DNA reads TGCGCCAGCAGCTTGGACCCGGGACAGTGGATAGCTTTCTTT. Encoded protein: CASSLDPGQWIAFF. The genes are TRBV5-1 and TRBJ1-1; 7 bases are a match to TRBD1. Germline-derived CDR1 and CDR2 are SGHRS and YFSETQ. The CDR3 totals 14 residues. The V gene end was trimmed by 0 bases and the J gene end by 10 bases; junction bases not matched to a gene: 9.

The rearrangement joins TRBV2 to TRBJ2-7; D not resolved. V lost 0 bases and J 3 bases, leaving 12 bases between the germline ends. The CDR3 length is 15 residues. Per the germline V gene, CDR1 is SNHLY and CDR2 is FYNNEI. The CDR3 DNA reads TGTGCCAGCAGTGAAGCGCTTAGTGCCGGCTACGAGCAGTACTTC. Amino acids: CASSEALSAGYEQYF.

This chain joins TRBV6-5 and TRBJ2-7; TRBD2 is a possible D gene (5 bases). Germline-derived CDR1 and CDR2 are MNHEY and SVGAGI. V was clipped by 6 bases and J by 2 bases, with 17 bases between them. This CDR3 is 15 amino acids long. CDR3 bases: TGTGCCAGCAGAACTAACCACGGAGGTACCTACGAGCAGTACTTC. It encodes CASRTNHGGTYEQYF.

This clone was seen just once. This chain connects TRBV29-1 to TRBJ2-2; 9 nucleotides line up with TRBD1. The CDR3 runs to 14 residues. The V segment lost 7 bases and the J segment 6 bases; nucleotides outside the gene matches: 9. CDR1 and CDR2 (germline): SQVTM, ANQGSEA. The CDR3 bases are TGCAGCGGTAGGACAGGGGCGCTATCCGGGGAGCTGTTTTTT. Protein: CSGRTGALSGELFF.

This clone was counted only a few times. CDR3 region: CASSAGITYEQYV. The DNA of the CDR3 is TGTGCCAGCAGCGCGGGGATCACCTACGAGCAGTACGTC. The chain couples TRBV6-1 to TRBJ2-7; possibly TRBD2 for D (6 bases). V lost 6 bases and J lost 2, with 11 bases in between. Germline CDR1 is MNHNS and CDR2 is SASEGT. The CDR3 is made up of 13 amino acids.

The chain couples TRBV5-1 to TRBJ2-3; 12 bases are shared with TRBD2. Germline CDR1 and CDR2: SGHRS and YFSETQ. The junction had 2 bases not matched to a gene; V was cut back by 0 bases and J by 0 bases. This CDR3 comprises 17 residues. For the CDR3, the DNA is TGCGCCAGCAGCTTGGCTGGGACTAGCGGGAGCACAGATACGCAGTATTTT. It translates to CASSLAGTSGSTDTQYF.

The chain carries TRBV13 and TRBJ1-2; TRBD1 aligns across 11 bases. This CDR3 has 13 residues. Germline lookup yields CDR1 PRHDT and CDR2 FYEKMQ (reference sequence). J lost 8 bases, V lost 5 bases, and 4 bases had no gene match. The CDR3 DNA reads as TGTGCCAGCAGCCAAGGGACAGGGGGGGGCTACACCTTC. This encodes CASSQGTGGGYTF. Combining the CDR3 with reference TRBV13 and TRBJ1-2 gives the whole variable domain AAGVIQSPRHLIKEKRETATLKCYPIPRHDTVYWYQQGPGQDPQFLISFYEKMQSDKGSIPDRFSAQQFSDYHSELNMSSLELGDSALYFCASSQGTGGGYTFGSGTRLTVV.

The V gene is TRBV18, the J gene TRBJ2-3, with 8 bases fitting TRBD2. The length of the CDR3 is 17 residues. V dropped 0 bases and J dropped 6; count of bases not matched to a gene: 11. Germline V lookup: CDR1 KGHSH, CDR2 LQKENI. CDR3 nucleotide sequence: TGTGCCAGCTCACCACCTTTTCAACCCACGGGAGGGGATACGCAGTATTTT. Its protein product is CASSPPFQPTGGDTQYF.

V is TRBV7-8 and J is TRBJ2-6, with 13 bases identical to TRBD2. V was clipped by 4 bases and J by 0 bases; unmatched bases: 6. The CDR3 extends over 19 amino acids. Germline V gene data show CDR1 as SGHVS and CDR2 as FQNEAQ. CDR3: CASSYRTSGGFSGANVLTF. In DNA, the CDR3 is TGTGCCAGCAGCTATCGGACTAGCGGGGGATTCTCTGGGGCCAACGTCCTGACTTTC.

The rearrangement links TRBV9 to TRBJ1-3, with 8 nucleotides matching TRBD1. This CDR3 has 15 amino acids. The germline CDR1 and CDR2 sequences are SGDLS and YYNGEE. V lost 4 bases, J lost 3 bases, and 6 bases stayed unmatched. This CDR3 reads CASSTQGASGNTIYF. The CDR3 DNA sequence: TGTGCCAGCAGCACGCAGGGGGCGAGTGGAAACACCATATATTTT.

This clone has a single count. The J gene is TRBJ2-3, the V gene TRBV5-1, with D perhaps being TRBD1 or TRBD2 (6 bases each). CDR1 and CDR2 from the germline V gene are SGHRS and YFSETQ. The CDR3 consists of 14 residues. V shed 7 bases and J shed 5 bases, with 17 bases lying between them. The CDR3 reads CASEYGGRIDTQYF. The CDR3 region has the DNA TGCGCCAGCGAGTACGGGGGCCGTATAGATACGCAGTATTTT.

In its sample, this clone was seen many times. The chain links TRBV5-1 to TRBJ2-3; D unresolved. V lost 4 bases and J 2 bases, leaving 5 bases between the germline ends. The germline CDR1 and CDR2 sequences are SGHRS and YFSETQ. The CDR3 sequence is 12 residues long. CDR3 bases: TGCGCCAGCAGCCCCGTCACAGATACGCAGTATTTT. This translates into CASSPVTDTQYF.

This clone was observed a few times. The chain employs TRBV14 and TRBJ1-1; unclear D gene. V was pared by 3 bases and J by 10 bases, with 15 bases between. The germline V gene encodes CDR1 SGHDN and CDR2 FVKESK. CDR3 length equals 13 residues. For the CDR3, the DNA is TGTGCCAGCAGCCAGTCGACCGGGCTGGGAGCTTTCTTT. This gives the protein CASSQSTGLGAFF.

The gene calls are TRBV9 and TRBJ1-6; 8 nucleotides agree with TRBD1. Germline V gene data show CDR1 as SGDLS and CDR2 as YYNGEE. V gave up 4 bases and J gave up 9 bases; unmatched junction bases: 6. The CDR3 consists of 14 residues. This chain's CDR3 is CASSQGARGSPLHF. CDR3 DNA: TGTGCCAGCAGCCAGGGGGCGCGAGGTTCACCCCTCCACTTT.

The rearrangement uses TRBV9 and TRBJ1-3; 9 nucleotides align to TRBD1. Trimming cost V 3 bases and J 1 base; bases outside gene matches: 14. Germline CDR1 reads SGDLS; CDR2 reads YYNGEE. The CDR3 runs to 19 residues. CDR3 nucleotide sequence: TGTGCCAGCAGCGCTGTTTGGGACAGGGAGGGTTGGTCTGGAAACACCATATATTTT. This encodes CASSAVWDREGWSGNTIYF.

This clone counts as medium-sized. The chain has TRBV25-1 and TRBJ2-7, with TRBD2 matching 7 bases. The CDR3 loop spans 12 amino acids. Trimming removed 3 bases from V and 6 bases from J; junction bases left unmatched: 2. CDR1 is MGHDK, CDR2 SYGVNS, per germline. DNA for the CDR3: TGTGCCAGCAGTGATTGGGGGGGCGAGCAGTACTTC. The encoded protein is CASSDWGGEQYF.

The V gene is TRBV5-6, the J gene TRBJ2-7; D uncertain. CDR1 SGHDT and CDR2 YYEEEE come from the germline V gene. The CDR3 consists of 13 residues. V was clipped by 1 base and J by 5 bases, with 10 bases between them. The DNA for the CDR3 is TGTGCCAGCAGCTTGACCTTCGGCCACGAGCAGTACGTC. Translation: CASSLTFGHEQYV.

The chain links TRBV7-7 to TRBJ2-7; a weak D match, TRBD1 (5 bases). The CDR3 is 13 amino acids. Trimming stripped 3 bases from V and 3 bases from J, with 9 bases between. Per the germline V gene, CDR1 is SSHAT and CDR2 is FNYEAQ (reference sequence). The CDR3 loop reads CASSLRQSYEQYF. The DNA for the CDR3 is TGTGCCAGCAGCTTGAGACAGAGCTACGAGCAGTACTTC.